Listed below are T cell receptor beta chains from one sample, sequenced in a study of cytomegalovirus exposure and HLA in healthy donors. TCRdb's table, derived via immunoSEQ multiplex PCR, lists solely in-frame clones and lacks some. The table lists approximately 160,000 clones, roughly 80% of them singletons. Material for sequencing was PBMCs. The receptors originated from a man in his forties or fifties in good health and CMV-seropositive. CDR3s include the opening cysteine and the closing phenylalanine or tryptophan. Fields, in order: clone size, V gene, D gene, J gene, CDR3 protein, CDR3 DNA. The D gene is left open where the match is weak. Not all rows give a size; the values are once, few, many and, for expanded clones, a class.

>NA|TRBV29-1|NA|TRBJ2-7
CSVVSGRTAAYEQYF
TGCAGCGTTGTTTCAGGGCGGACAGCGGCCTACGAGCAGTACTTC
>NA|TRBV10-3|TRBD1|TRBJ1-1
CATGQGNTEAFF
TGTGCCACCGGACAGGGCAACACTGAAGCTTTCTTT
>few|TRBV19|NA|TRBJ1-4
CASSSQWFNEKLFF
TGTGCCAGTAGTTCCCAGTGGTTTAATGAAAAACTGTTTTTT
>few|TRBV6-6|TRBD1|TRBJ1-1
CASSRMTGQGSSEAFF
TGTGCCAGCAGTCGAATGACGGGACAGGGGTCTTCTGAAGCTTTCTTT
>NA|TRBV13|NA|TRBJ1-3
CASRNRVDPSGNTIYF
TGTGCCAGCAGAAACAGGGTCGACCCCTCTGGAAACACCATATATTTT
>few|TRBV30|NA|TRBJ2-7
CAWGEPGLTTYEQYF
TGTGCCTGGGGAGAGCCCGGACTAACCACCTACGAGCAGTACTTC
>NA|TRBV7-8|NA|TRBJ2-1
CASSLVKLDRQFF
TGTGCCAGCAGCTTAGTTAAGCTAGATCGGCAGTTCTTC
>NA|TRBV27|TRBD1|TRBJ1-2
CASSSRQGADGYTF
TGTGCCAGCAGTTCCCGACAGGGGGCGGATGGCTACACCTTC
>NA|TRBV9|TRBD2|TRBJ2-1
CASSVASSGPSYNEQFF
TGTGCCAGCAGCGTAGCTTCTAGCGGCCCCTCCTACAATGAGCAGTTCTTC
>NA|TRBV7-2|TRBD2|TRBJ2-7
CASSRGLAGGDEQYF
TGTGCCAGCAGCCGGGGACTAGCGGGGGGGGACGAGCAGTACTTC
>NA|TRBV27|TRBD1|TRBJ1-5
CASSEDRDNQPQHF
TGTGCCAGCAGTGAGGACAGGGATAATCAGCCCCAGCATTTT
>NA|TRBV5-1|TRBD1|TRBJ1-1
CASRFRTGGTEAFF
TGCGCCAGCAGATTTCGGACAGGGGGCACTGAAGCTTTCTTT
>NA|TRBV7-2|NA|TRBJ2-7
CASSLGEPHSYEQYF
TGTGCCAGCAGCTTGGGAGAACCACATTCCTACGAGCAGTACTTC
>NA|TRBV19|NA|TRBJ1-6
CASSETAAGSSPLHF
TGTGCCAGTAGCGAAACTGCGGCGGGGAGTTCACCCCTCCACTTT
>NA|TRBV14|NA|TRBJ1-5
CASSQAGGGQPQHF
TGTGCCAGCAGCCAAGCGGGGGGAGGACAGCCCCAGCATTTT
>few|TRBV28|NA|TRBJ2-7
CASSLSRDEQYF
TGTGCCAGCAGTTTATCCAGGGACGAGCAGTACTTC
>NA|TRBV19|TRBD1|TRBJ1-1
CATSSRDRNTEAFF
TGTGCCACCTCGTCCCGGGACAGGAACACTGAAGCTTTCTTT
>once|TRBV13|TRBD1|TRBJ2-1
CASSPKTGVLNHSYNEQFF
TGTGCCAGCAGCCCAAAAACAGGGGTCCTAAACCATTCCTACAATGAGCAGTTCTTC
>NA|TRBV30|TRBD1|TRBJ1-5
CAWRGTVNQPQHF
TGTGCCTGGAGGGGGACAGTTAATCAGCCCCAGCATTTT
>NA|TRBV28|TRBD2|TRBJ2-3
CASSSTSGPDTQYF
TGTGCCAGCAGTTCCACTAGCGGCCCCGATACGCAGTATTTT
>NA|TRBV18|TRBD1|TRBJ1-1
CASSRGQGETEAFF
TGTGCCAGCTCACGCGGGCAGGGGGAGACTGAAGCTTTCTTT
>few|TRBV2|NA|TRBJ2-7
CASRETLYEQYF
TGTGCCAGCCGGGAGACTCTGTACGAGCAGTACTTC
>once|TRBV11-2|TRBD2|TRBJ2-7
CASSLVASGVTMYEQYF
TGTGCCAGCAGCTTAGTGGCTAGCGGGGTCACAATGTACGAGCAGTACTTC
>NA|TRBV10-1|NA|TRBJ1-6
CASSEGSGVSSPLHF
TGCGCCAGCAGTGAAGGCTCGGGGGTTTCTTCACCCCTCCACTTT
>NA|TRBV10-3|NA|TRBJ1-5
CAISERSGGNQPQHF
TGTGCCATCAGTGAGCGGTCAGGGGGCAATCAGCCCCAGCATTTT
>NA|TRBV27|TRBD1|TRBJ1-5
CASIQGARPNQPQHF
TGTGCCAGCATACAGGGGGCCCGGCCTAATCAGCCCCAGCATTTT
>NA|TRBV6-5|NA|TRBJ1-1
CASSTGLFVNTEAFF
TGTGCCAGCAGTACTGGACTCTTTGTGAACACTGAAGCTTTCTTT
>few|TRBV18|NA|TRBJ1-1
CASSPGQRNTEAFF
TGTGCCAGCTCACCAGGACAGAGGAACACTGAAGCTTTCTTT
>NA|TRBV5-1|TRBD1|TRBJ1-1
CASSASDRANTEAFF
TGCGCCAGCAGCGCGTCGGACAGGGCGAACACTGAAGCTTTCTTT
>NA|TRBV2|TRBD1|TRBJ1-5
CASRVDRADQPQHF
TGTGCCAGCAGAGTCGACAGGGCTGATCAGCCCCAGCATTTT
>few|TRBV4-1|NA|TRBJ2-7
CASSQGGQFSYEQYF
TGCGCCAGCAGCCAAGGGGGGCAGTTCTCCTACGAGCAGTACTTC
>NA|TRBV5-1|NA|TRBJ2-5
CASSLARDRETQYF
TGCGCCAGCAGCTTGGCCCGGGATCGGGAGACCCAGTACTTC
>NA|TRBV27|NA|TRBJ2-3
CASSFGSAGTQNTQYF
TGTGCCAGCAGTTTCGGCTCTGCGGGAACTCAAAATACGCAGTATTTT
>NA|TRBV9|NA|TRBJ1-1
CASSVGQADYEAFF
TGTGCCAGCAGCGTAGGGCAAGCTGACTATGAAGCTTTCTTT
>NA|TRBV2|NA|TRBJ1-3
CASRGVGSGNTIYF
TGTGCCAGCAGGGGAGTGGGCTCTGGAAACACCATATATTTT
>once|TRBV5-1|TRBD1|TRBJ1-2
CASSLDAVTGTGNYGYTF
TGCGCCAGCAGCTTGGATGCCGTGACAGGGACAGGGAACTATGGCTACACCTTC
>NA|TRBV5-4|TRBD2|TRBJ2-3
CASSLVSGMSTDTQYF
TGTGCCAGCAGCTTGGTCAGCGGGATGAGCACAGATACGCAGTATTTT
>NA|TRBV7-6|TRBD1|TRBJ1-3
CASSRDRAPGNTIYF
TGTGCCAGCAGCCGCGACAGGGCGCCTGGAAACACCATATATTTT
>NA|TRBV7-9|NA|TRBJ1-4
CASSRRGSGEKLFF
TGTGCCAGCAGCCGACGAGGATCGGGTGAAAAACTGTTTTTT
>NA|TRBV27|NA|TRBJ1-5
CASRGGGGKPQHF
TGTGCCAGCAGGGGGGGAGGAGGGAAGCCCCAGCATTTT
>NA|TRBV29-1|NA|TRBJ1-1
CSVENGVARMNTEAFF
TGCAGCGTTGAAAATGGAGTGGCGAGAATGAACACTGAAGCTTTCTTT
>NA|TRBV29-1|TRBD1|TRBJ1-1
CSVDRGRSTEAFF
TGCAGCGTAGACAGGGGGCGAAGCACTGAAGCTTTCTTT
>NA|TRBV9|NA|TRBJ2-2
CASSVDPTLGVRGELFF
TGTGCCAGCAGCGTAGACCCCACTCTAGGAGTCCGCGGGGAGCTGTTTTTT